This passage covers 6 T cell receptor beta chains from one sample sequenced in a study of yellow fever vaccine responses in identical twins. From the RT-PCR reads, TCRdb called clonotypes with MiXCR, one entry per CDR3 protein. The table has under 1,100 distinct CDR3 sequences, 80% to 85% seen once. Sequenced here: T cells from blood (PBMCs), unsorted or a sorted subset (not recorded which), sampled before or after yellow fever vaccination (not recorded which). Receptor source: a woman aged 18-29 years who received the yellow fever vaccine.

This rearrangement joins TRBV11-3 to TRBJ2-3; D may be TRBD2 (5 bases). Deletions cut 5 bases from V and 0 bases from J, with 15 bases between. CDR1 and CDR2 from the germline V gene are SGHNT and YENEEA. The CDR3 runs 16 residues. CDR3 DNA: TGTGCCAGCAGCCCTGATAGCGTCAGGAGCACAGATACGCAGTATTTT. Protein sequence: CASSPDSVRSTDTQYF.

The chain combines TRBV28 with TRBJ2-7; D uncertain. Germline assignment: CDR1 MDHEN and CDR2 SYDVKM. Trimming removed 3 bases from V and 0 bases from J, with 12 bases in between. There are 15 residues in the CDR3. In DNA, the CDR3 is TGTGCCAGCAGTTTGTCGACGTATAGCTCCTACGAGCAGTACTTC. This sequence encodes CASSLSTYSSYEQYF.

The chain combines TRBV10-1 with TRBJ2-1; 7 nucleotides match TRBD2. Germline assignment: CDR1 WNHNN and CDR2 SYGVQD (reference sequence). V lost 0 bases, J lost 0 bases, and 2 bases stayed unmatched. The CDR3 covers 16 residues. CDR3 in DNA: TGCGCCAGCAGTGAGTCTAGCGGGTACTCCTACAATGAGCAGTTCTTC. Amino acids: CASSESSGYSYNEQFF.

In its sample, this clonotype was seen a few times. For the CDR3, the DNA is TGTGCCAGCGGACCACACGGGGATACGCAGTATTTT. Amino acids: CASGPHGDTQYF. The rearrangement joins TRBV3-1 to TRBJ2-3, with D unclear. This CDR3 is built from 12 residues. V lost 8 bases to trimming and J lost 6 bases, with 12 bases between them. The germline V gene has CDR1 LGHDT and CDR2 YNNKEL (reference sequence).

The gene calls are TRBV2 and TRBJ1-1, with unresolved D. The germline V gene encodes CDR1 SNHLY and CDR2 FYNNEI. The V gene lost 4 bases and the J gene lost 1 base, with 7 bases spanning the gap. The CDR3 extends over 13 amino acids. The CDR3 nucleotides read TGTGCCAGCAGTGCCTCGCCGAACACTGAAGCTTTCTTT. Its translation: CASSASPNTEAFF.

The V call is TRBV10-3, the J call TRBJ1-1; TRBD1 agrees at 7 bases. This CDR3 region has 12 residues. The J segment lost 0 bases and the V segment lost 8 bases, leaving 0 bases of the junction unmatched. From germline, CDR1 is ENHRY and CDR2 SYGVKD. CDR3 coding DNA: TGTGCCATCGGGACAGTGAACACTGAAGCTTTCTTT. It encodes CAIGTVNTEAFF.